This T cell receptor beta chain was observed in a study of T cell responses to AZD1222 COVID-19 vaccine. Study-level findings and limits: Nearly half of spike-specific TCRs reportedly go after variant regions that carry no mutations.

The repertoire was sequenced with immunoSEQ multiplex PCR; TCRdb's copy has only in-frame clones and lacks some. This repertoire shows about 140,000 clones, just under 95% found once; its top ten account for about 5%. A note on this clone: As yet, its antigen is unknown.

The V and J ends lost 6 bases and 5 bases, in that order; junction bases with no gene match: 10. Germline V CDR1 and CDR2: SGHAT, FQDESV (reference sequence). There are 15 residues in the CDR3. J is TRBJ2-5 and V is TRBV11-1; TRBD1 matches at 9 bases. Sample: peripheral blood, taken on day 0 of AZD1222 vaccination. This clonotype was sampled from an adult in good health. The CDR3 loop reads CASSLTGGRWETQYF. CDR3 in DNA: TGTGCCAGCAGTCTAACAGGGGGCCGATGGGAGACCCAGTACTTC.